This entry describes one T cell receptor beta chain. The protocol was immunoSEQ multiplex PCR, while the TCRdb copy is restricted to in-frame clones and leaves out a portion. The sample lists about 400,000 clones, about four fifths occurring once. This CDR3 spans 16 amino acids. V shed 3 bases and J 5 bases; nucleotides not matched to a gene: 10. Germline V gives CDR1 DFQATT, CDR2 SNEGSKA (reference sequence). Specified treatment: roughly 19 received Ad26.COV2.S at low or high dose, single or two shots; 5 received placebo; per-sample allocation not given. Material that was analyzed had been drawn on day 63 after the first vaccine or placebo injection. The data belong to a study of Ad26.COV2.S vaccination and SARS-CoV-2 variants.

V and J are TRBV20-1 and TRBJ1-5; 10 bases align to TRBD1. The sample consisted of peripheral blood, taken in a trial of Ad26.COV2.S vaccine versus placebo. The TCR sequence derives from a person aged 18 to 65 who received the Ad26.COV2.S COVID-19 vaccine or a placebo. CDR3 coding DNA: TGCAGTGCTAGTAGACCGGGACAGGGGACGTATCAGCCCCAGCATTTT. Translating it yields CSASRPGQGTYQPQHF.